This T cell receptor beta chain appears in the sequencing data of a study of cytomegalovirus exposure and HLA in healthy donors. Findings of the study overall: When the data were analyzed later, several of the most significant clusters appeared to be linked to common viral pathogens. Fewer N-insertions (relative to the approximately 670-donor mean) were reportedly seen in an Asian-associated ancestry cluster in a later analysis. For TCR beta chains, V- and J-gene trimming was later linked to a missense DCLRE1C variant.

The PCR employed 60 Vbeta primers together with 13 Jbeta primers. Profiling relied on immunoSEQ multiplex PCR, and the TCRdb table lists in-frame clones only, not all of them. The sample shows 100,000 to 150,000 clones, approximately 81% of them seen only once. In its sample, this clone was seen a few times. Its antigen is currently unknown. The germline gives CDR1 SGHRS, CDR2 YFSETQ. This CDR3 is 15 amino acids long. V dropped 2 bases and J dropped 4; count of bases not matched to a gene: 8. The chain uses TRBV5-1 and TRBJ1-2; 7 nucleotides align to TRBD1. The sequenced sample consisted of PBMCs. This TCR came from a male donor in good health and CMV-seronegative. The CDR3 DNA reads as TGCGCCAGCAGCTTAACGGGGGCAGGGGGCTATGGCTACACCTTC. It translates to CASSLTGAGGYGYTF.